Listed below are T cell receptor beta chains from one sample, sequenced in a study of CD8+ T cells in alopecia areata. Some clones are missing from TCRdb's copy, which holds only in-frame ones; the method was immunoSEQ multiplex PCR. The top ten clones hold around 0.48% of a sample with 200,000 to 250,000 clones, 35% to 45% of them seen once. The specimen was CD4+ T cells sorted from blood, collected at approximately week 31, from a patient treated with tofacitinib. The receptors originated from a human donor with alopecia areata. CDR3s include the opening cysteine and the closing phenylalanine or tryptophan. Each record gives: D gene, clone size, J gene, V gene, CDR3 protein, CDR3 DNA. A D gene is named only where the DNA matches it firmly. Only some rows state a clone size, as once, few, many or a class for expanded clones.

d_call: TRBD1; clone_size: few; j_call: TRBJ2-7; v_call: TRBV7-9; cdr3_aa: CASSLLGTGAGEQYF; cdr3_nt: TGTGCCAGCAGCTTACTCGGGACAGGGGCGGGTGAGCAGTACTTC
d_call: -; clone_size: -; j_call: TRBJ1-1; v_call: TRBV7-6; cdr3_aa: CASSPRATNTEAFF; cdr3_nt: TGTGCCAGCAGCCCGCGGGCGACGAACACTGAAGCTTTCTTT
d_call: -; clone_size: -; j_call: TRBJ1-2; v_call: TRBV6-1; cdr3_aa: CASSDRSGYTF; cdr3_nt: TGTGCCAGCAGCGACAGGTCTGGCTACACCTTC
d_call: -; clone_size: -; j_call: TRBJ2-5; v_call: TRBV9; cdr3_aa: CASSVDPGGDQETQYF; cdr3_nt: TGTGCCAGCAGCGTAGACCCAGGGGGGGACCAAGAGACCCAGTACTTC
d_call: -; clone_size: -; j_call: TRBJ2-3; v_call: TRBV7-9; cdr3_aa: CASSRTDTQYF; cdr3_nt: TGTGCCAGCAGCCGCACAGATACGCAGTATTTT
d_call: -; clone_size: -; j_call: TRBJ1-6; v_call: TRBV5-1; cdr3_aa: CASSLDGQNNSPLHF; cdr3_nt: TGCGCCAGCAGCTTGGACGGACAGAATAATTCACCCCTCCACTTT
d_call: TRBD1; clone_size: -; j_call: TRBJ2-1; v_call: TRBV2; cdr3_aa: CASSGTDYNEQFF; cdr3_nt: TGTGCCAGCAGCGGGACAGACTACAATGAGCAGTTCTTC
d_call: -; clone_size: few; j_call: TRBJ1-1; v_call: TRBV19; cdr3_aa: CASRLGPNTEAFF; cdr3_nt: TGTGCCAGCCGGTTGGGTCCCAACACTGAAGCTTTCTTT
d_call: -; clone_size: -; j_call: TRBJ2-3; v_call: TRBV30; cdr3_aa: CAWSVGADTQYF; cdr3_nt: TGTGCCTGGAGTGTAGGTGCAGATACGCAGTATTTT
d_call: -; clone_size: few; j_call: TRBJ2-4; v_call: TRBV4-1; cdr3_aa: CASSQGGIINLAKNIQYF; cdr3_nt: TGCGCCAGCAGCCAAGGAGGGATTATAAACCTAGCCAAAAACATTCAGTACTTC
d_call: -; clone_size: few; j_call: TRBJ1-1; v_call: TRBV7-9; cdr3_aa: CASSLTGNTEAFF; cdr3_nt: TGTGCCAGCAGCCTCACAGGGAACACTGAAGCTTTCTTT
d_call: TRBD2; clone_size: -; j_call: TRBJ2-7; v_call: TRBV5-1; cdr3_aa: CASSLGGSRSYEQYF; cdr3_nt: TGCGCCAGCAGCTTGGGCGGGAGTAGATCCTACGAGCAGTACTTC
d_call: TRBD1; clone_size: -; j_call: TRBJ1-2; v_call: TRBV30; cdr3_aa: CAWKSGQGYNGYTF; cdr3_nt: TGTGCCTGGAAATCGGGACAGGGATACAATGGCTACACCTTC
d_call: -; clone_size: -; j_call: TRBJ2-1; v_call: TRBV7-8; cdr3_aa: CAVGERSYNEQFF; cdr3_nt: TGTGCCGTCGGGGAGAGGTCCTACAATGAGCAGTTCTTC
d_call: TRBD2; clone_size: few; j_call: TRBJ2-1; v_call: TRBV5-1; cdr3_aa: CASSRSGSSYNEQFF; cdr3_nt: TGCGCCAGCAGTAGGAGCGGGAGCTCCTACAATGAGCAGTTCTTC
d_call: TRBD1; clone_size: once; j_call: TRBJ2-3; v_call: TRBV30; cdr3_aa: CACNTGQGTDTQYF; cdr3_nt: TGTGCCTGTAATACGGGACAGGGAACAGATACGCAGTATTTT
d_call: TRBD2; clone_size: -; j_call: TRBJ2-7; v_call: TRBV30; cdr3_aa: CAWSEVLAGRKEQYF; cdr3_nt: TGTGCCTGGAGTGAAGTCCTAGCGGGACGAAAGGAGCAGTACTTC
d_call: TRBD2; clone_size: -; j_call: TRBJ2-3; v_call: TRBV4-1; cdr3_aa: CASSRSGLASDTQYF; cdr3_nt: TGCGCCAGCAGCCGTTCGGGACTAGCATCGGATACGCAGTATTTT
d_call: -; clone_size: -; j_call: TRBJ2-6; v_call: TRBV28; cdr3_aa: CASSLGREGVLTF; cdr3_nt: TGTGCCAGCAGTTTGGGCAGGGAAGGGGTCCTGACTTTC
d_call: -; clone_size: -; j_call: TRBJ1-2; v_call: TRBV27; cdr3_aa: CASSDPGHNGYTF; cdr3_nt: TGTGCCAGCAGTGATCCGGGACACAATGGCTACACCTTC
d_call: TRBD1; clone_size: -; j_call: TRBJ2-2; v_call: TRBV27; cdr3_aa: CASSLRGPGTGELFF; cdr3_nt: TGTGCCAGCAGTTTGAGGGGGCCGGGCACCGGGGAGCTGTTTTTT
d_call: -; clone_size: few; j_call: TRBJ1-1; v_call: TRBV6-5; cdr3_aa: CASKFQDTEAFF; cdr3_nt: TGTGCCAGCAAATTCCAAGACACTGAAGCTTTCTTT
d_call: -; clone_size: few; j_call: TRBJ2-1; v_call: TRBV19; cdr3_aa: CASSPNRLGTAAFSSYNEQFF; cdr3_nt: TGTGCCAGTAGTCCCAACAGATTGGGGACGGCGGCTTTTAGCTCCTACAATGAGCAGTTCTTC
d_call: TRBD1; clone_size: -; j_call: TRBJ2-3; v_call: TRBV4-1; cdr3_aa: CASRLIGQGTTDTQYF; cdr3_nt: TGCGCCAGCAGGCTGATCGGACAGGGGACCACAGATACGCAGTATTTT
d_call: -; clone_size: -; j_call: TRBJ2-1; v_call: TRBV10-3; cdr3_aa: CAISERGDEQFF; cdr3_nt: TGTGCCATCAGTGAAAGGGGGGATGAGCAGTTCTTC
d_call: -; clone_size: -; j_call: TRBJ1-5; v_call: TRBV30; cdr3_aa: CAWSPGGRGWEPQHF; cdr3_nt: TGTGCCTGGAGTCCTGGAGGTAGGGGCTGGGAGCCCCAGCATTTT
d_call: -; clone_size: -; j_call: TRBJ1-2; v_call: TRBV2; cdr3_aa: CASSAPPPIDGYTF; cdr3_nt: TGTGCCAGCAGCGCCCCGCCGCCCATCGATGGCTACACCTTC
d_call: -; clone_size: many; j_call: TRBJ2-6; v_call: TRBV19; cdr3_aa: CASSIEGAGANVLTF; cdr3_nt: TGTGCCAGTAGTATAGAGGGGGCTGGGGCCAACGTCCTGACTTTC
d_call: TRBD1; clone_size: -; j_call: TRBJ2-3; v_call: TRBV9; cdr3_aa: CASSSRQGGNTQYF; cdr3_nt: TGTGCCAGCAGCTCGCGACAGGGGGGAAATACGCAGTATTTT
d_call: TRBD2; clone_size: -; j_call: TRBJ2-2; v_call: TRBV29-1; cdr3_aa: CSVADPGTSGTGELFF; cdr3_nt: TGCAGCGTTGCAGATCCCGGGACTAGCGGCACCGGGGAGCTGTTTTTT
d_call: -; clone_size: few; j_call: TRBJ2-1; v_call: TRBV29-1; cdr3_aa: CSVNPLHEQFF; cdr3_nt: TGCAGCGTTAACCCCCTGCATGAGCAGTTCTTC
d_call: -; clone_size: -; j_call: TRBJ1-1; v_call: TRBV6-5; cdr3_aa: CASSYYATGNTEAFF; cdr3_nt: TGTGCCAGCAGTTACTATGCGACAGGGAACACTGAAGCTTTCTTT
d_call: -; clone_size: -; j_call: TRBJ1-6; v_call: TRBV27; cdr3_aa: CASSLPGDLSPLHF; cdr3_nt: TGTGCCAGCAGTTTGCCAGGGGATCTATCACCCCTCCACTTT
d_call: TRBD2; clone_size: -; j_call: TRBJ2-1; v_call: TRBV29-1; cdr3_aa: CSVDHLAGDEQFF; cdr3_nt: TGCAGCGTTGACCATCTAGCGGGGGATGAGCAGTTCTTC
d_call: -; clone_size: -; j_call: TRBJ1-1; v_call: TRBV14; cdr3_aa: CASSQEGNTEAFF; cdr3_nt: TGTGCCAGCAGCCAAGAGGGGAACACTGAAGCTTTCTTT
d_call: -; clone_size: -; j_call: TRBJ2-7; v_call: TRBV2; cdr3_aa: CASSDYLDRYEQYF; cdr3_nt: TGTGCCAGCAGTGACTACCTAGACAGGTACGAGCAGTACTTC
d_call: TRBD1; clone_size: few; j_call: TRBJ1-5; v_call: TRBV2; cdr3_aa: CASGGRDRDNLAGQPQHF; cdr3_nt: TGTGCCAGCGGGGGAAGGGACAGGGACAACCTTGCTGGTCAGCCCCAGCATTTT
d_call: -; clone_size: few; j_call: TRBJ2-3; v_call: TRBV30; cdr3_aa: CAWSVQQNTDTQYF; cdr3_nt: TGTGCCTGGAGTGTACAACAGAACACAGATACGCAGTATTTT
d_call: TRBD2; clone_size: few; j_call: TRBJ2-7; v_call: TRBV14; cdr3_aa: CASSQDRLAGGSYEQYF; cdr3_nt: TGTGCCAGCAGCCAAGATCGACTAGCGGGGGGTTCCTACGAGCAGTACTTC
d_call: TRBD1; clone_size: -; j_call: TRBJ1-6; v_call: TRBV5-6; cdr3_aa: CASSLDNSGTGYNSPLHF; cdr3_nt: TGTGCCAGCAGCTTGGACAACTCCGGGACAGGGTATAATTCACCCCTCCACTTT
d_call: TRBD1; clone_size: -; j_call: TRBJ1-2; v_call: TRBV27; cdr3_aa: CASSLSVRDRAGGYTF; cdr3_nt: TGTGCCAGCAGTTTAAGTGTTCGGGACAGGGCCGGGGGCTACACCTTC
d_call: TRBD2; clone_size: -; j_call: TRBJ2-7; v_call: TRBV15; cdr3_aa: CATSTRTSGRVYEQYF; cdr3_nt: TGTGCCACCAGCACCAGGACTAGCGGGAGGGTTTACGAGCAGTACTTC
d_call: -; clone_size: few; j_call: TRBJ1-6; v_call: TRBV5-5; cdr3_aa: CASSSLGSESPLHF; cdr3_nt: TGTGCCAGCAGCTCCCTAGGATCAGAATCACCCCTCCACTTT
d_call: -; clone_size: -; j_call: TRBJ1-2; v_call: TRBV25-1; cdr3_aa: CASSAGDGKARNYGYTF; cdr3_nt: TGTGCCAGCAGTGCAGGGGACGGAAAAGCCCGAAACTATGGCTACACCTTC
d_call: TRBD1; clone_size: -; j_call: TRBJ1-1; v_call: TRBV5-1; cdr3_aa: CASSLEDRERAFF; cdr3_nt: TGCGCCAGCAGCTTGGAAGACAGGGAAAGAGCTTTCTTT
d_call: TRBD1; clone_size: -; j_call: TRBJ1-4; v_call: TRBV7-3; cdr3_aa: CASSAGDRRKLFF; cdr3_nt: TGTGCCAGCAGCGCCGGGGACAGGCGAAAACTGTTTTTT
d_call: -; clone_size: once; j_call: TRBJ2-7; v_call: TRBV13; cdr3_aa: CASIRMGSPEYEQYF; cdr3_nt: TGTGCCAGCATCCGGATGGGGTCTCCTGAATACGAGCAGTACTTC
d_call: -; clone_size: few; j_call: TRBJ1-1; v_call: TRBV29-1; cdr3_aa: CSVGGSGMANMNTEAFF; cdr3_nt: TGCAGCGTTGGGGGTTCAGGGATGGCGAACATGAACACTGAAGCTTTCTTT
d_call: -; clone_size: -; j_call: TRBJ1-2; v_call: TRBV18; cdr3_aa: CASSPRNSLANYGYTF; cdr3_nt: TGTGCCAGCTCACCACGGAACAGCTTAGCTAACTATGGCTACACCTTC
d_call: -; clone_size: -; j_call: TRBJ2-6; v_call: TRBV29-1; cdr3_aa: CSVEDGARAGANVLTF; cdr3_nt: TGCAGCGTTGAAGATGGCGCGCGGGCTGGGGCCAACGTCCTGACTTTC
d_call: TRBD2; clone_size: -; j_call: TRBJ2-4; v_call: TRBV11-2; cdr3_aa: CASSGLARPDIQYF; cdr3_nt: TGTGCCAGCAGTGGACTAGCCCGTCCAGACATTCAGTACTTC
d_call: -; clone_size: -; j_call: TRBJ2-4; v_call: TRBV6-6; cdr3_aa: CASSYSKGTKNIQYF; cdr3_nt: TGTGCCAGCAGTTACTCGAAGGGTACCAAAAACATTCAGTACTTC
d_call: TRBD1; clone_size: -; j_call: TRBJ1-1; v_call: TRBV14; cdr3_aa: CASSHLTGYNTEAFF; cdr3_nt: TGTGCCAGCAGCCATCTGACAGGGTACAACACTGAAGCTTTCTTT
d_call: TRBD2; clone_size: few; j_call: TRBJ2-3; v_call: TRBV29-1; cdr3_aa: CSVPWGGMDQITDTQYF; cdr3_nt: TGCAGCGTTCCCTGGGGAGGGATGGATCAGATCACAGATACGCAGTATTTT
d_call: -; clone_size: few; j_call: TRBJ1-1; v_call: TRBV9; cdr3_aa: CASSPQTGGLEAFF; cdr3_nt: TGTGCCAGCAGCCCTCAGACAGGCGGCTTAGAAGCTTTCTTT
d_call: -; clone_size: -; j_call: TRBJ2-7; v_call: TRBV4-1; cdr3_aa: CASSQGQRRYEQYF; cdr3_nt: TGCGCCAGCAGCCAAGGGCAGCGCCGGTACGAGCAGTACTTC